The present TCR beta chain was sequenced within a study of post-analysis software for immune sequencing data. Study overall: Patients with relapsing-remitting, secondary progressive and progressive-relapsing multiple sclerosis courses were all represented.

With regard to this clonotype: Its antigen is unidentified.

Findings and limits, study-wide: TRBV5-6, TRBV5-1 and TRBV20-1 were among a few TRBV segments more frequent in patients than controls.

CDR3 length: 16 residues. Germline V gene data show CDR1 as MDHEN and CDR2 as SYDVKM. Unique-molecular-identifier-tagged TCR beta cDNA libraries were used. Each CDR3 protein gets one entry after TCRdb re-called the PCR reads with MiXCR. The sample consists of roughly 400,000 distinct CDR3 sequences, approximately 38% of them appearing once. What was sequenced was blood. The V call is TRBV28, the J call TRBJ2-4; weak D call: TRBD1 (5 bases). The DNA matches TRBJ2-5 better at its end, which makes the J call doubtful. The sequence came from a girl aged 2-10 years with multiple sclerosis. The CDR3 protein is CASSSGQGALQETQYF. CDR3 in DNA: TGTGCCAGCAGCTCCGGACAAGGCGCCCTCCAAGAGACCCAGTACTTC.